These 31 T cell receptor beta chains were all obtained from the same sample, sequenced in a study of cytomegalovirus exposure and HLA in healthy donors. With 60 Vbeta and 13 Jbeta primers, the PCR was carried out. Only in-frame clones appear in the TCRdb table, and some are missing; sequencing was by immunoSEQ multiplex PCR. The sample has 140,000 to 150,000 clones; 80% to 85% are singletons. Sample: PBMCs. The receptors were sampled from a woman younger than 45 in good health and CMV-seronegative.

In DNA form, the CDR3 reads TGTGCCTTTGGCAGGGGTTCGTACAATGAGCAGTTCTTC. Its protein product is CAFGRGSYNEQFF. This sequence joins TRBV30 and TRBJ2-1; a weak D match, TRBD1 (6 bases). The CDR3 totals 13 residues. Germline CDR1 reads GTSNPN; CDR2 reads SVGIG (reference sequence). Trimming took off 7 bases at V and 4 bases at J, with 14 bases between the two ends.

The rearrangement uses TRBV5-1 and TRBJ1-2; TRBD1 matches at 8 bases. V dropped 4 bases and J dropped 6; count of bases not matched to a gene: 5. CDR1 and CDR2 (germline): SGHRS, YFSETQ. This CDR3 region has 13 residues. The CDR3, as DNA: TGCGCCAGCAGCATGCAGGGGGCAGATGGCTACACCTTC. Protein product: CASSMQGADGYTF.

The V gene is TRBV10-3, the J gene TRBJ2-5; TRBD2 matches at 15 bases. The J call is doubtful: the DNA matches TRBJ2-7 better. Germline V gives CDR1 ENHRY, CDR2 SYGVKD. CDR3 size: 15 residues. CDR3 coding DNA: TGTGCCATCAAGGGACTAGCGGGAGGTCGATACGAGCAGTACTTC. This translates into CAIKGLAGGRYEQYF.

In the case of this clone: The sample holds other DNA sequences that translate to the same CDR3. In DNA, the CDR3 is TGTGCCAGCAGCTTACAGGAGACCCAGTACTTC. This codes for CASSLQETQYF. This rearrangement joins TRBV11-2 to TRBJ2-5; no clear D gene. The CDR3 has 11 amino acids. Deletions cut 2 bases from V and 5 bases from J, with 3 bases between. The germline CDR1 and CDR2 sequences are SGHAT and FQNNGV. The full variable domain, in which reference TRBV11-2 and TRBJ2-5 provide the parts outside the CDR3, is EAGVAQSPRYKIIEKRQSVAFWCNPISGHATLYWYQQILGQGPKLLIQFQNNGVVDDSQLPKDRFSAERLKGVDSTLKIQPAKLEDSAVYLCASSLQETQYFGPGTRLLVL.

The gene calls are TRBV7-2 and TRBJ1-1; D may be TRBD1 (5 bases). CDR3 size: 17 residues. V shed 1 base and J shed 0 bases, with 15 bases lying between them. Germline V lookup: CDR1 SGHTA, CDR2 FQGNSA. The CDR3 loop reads CASSLGGGGWLNTEAFF. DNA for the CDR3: TGTGCCAGCAGCTTAGGGGGGGGTGGGTGGTTGAACACTGAAGCTTTCTTT.

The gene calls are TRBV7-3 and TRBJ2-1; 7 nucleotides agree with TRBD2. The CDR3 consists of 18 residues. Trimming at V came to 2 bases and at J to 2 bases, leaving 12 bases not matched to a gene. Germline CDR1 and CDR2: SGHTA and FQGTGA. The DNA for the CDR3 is TGTGCCAGCAGCTTAGGGGCGCGGGAGCCCCAACCCTACAATGAGCAGTTCTTC. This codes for CASSLGAREPQPYNEQFF. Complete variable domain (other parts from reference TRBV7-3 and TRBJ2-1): GAGVSQTPSNKVTEKGKYVELRCDPISGHTALYWYRQSLGQGPEFLIYFQGTGAADDSGLPNDRFFAVRPEGSVSTLKIQRTERGDSAVYLCASSLGAREPQPYNEQFFGPGTRLTVL.

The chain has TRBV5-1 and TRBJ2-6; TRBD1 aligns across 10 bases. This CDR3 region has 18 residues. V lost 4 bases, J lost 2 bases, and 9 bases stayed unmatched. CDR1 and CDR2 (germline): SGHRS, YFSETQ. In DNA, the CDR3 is TGCGCCAGCAGCCATTCCGGGACAGGGGTGACTGGGGCCAACGTCCTGACTTTC. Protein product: CASSHSGTGVTGANVLTF.

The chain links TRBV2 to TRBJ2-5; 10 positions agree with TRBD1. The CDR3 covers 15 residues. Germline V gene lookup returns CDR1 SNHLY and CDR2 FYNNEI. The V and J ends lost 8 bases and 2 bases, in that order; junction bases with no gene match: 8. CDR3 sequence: CASGRDRGGQETQYF. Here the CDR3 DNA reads TGTGCCAGCGGCCGGGACAGGGGAGGACAAGAGACCCAGTACTTC. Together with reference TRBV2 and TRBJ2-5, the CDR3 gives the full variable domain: EPEVTQTPSHQVTQMGQEVILRCVPISNHLYFYWYRQILGQKVEFLVSFYNNEISEKSEIFDDQFSVERPDGSNFTLKIRSTKLEDSAMYFCASGRDRGGQETQYFGPGTRLLVL.

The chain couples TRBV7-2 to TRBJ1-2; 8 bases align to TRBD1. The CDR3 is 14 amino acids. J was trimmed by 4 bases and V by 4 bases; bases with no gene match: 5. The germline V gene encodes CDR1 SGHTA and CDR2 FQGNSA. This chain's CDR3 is CASSSPGGSYGYTF. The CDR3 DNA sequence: TGTGCCAGCAGCTCCCCAGGGGGCAGCTATGGCTACACCTTC.

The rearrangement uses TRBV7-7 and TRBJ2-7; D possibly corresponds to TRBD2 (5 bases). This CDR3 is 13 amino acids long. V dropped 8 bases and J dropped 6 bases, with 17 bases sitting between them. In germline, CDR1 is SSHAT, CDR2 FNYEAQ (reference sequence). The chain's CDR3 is CASGPEGMSEQYF. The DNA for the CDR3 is TGTGCCAGCGGGCCCGAGGGAATGAGCGAGCAGTACTTC.

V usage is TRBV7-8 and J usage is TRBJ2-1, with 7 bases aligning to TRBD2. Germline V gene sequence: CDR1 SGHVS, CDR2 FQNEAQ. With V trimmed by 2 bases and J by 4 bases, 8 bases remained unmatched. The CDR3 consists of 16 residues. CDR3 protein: CASSLLGRGRYNEQFF. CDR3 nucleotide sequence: TGTGCCAGCAGCTTATTGGGGAGGGGAAGGTACAATGAGCAGTTCTTC.

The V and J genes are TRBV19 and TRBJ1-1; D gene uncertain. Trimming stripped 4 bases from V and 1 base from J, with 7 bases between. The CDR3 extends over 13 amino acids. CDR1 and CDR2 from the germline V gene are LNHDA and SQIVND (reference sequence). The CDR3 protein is CASSSQKNTEAFF. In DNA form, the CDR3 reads TGTGCCAGTAGTAGTCAGAAGAACACTGAAGCTTTCTTT. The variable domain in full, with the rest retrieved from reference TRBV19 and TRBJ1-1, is DGGITQSPKYLFRKEGQNVTLSCEQNLNHDAMYWYRQDPGQGLRLIYYSQIVNDFQKGDIAEGYSVSREKKESFPLTVTSAQKNPTAFYLCASSSQKNTEAFFGQGTRLTVV.

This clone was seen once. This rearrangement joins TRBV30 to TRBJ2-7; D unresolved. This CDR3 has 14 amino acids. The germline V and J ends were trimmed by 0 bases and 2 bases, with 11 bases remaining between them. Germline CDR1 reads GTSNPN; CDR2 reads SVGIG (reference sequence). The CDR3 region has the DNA TGTGCCTGGAGTGTTGGCATTCATCCCTACGAGCAGTACTTC. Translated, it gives CAWSVGIHPYEQYF.

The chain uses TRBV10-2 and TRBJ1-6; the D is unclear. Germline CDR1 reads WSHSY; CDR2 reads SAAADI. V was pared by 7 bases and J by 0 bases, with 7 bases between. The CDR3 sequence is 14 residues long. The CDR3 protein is CASNRDSYNSPLHF. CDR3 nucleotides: TGCGCCAGCAACCGAGACTCCTATAATTCACCCCTCCACTTT.

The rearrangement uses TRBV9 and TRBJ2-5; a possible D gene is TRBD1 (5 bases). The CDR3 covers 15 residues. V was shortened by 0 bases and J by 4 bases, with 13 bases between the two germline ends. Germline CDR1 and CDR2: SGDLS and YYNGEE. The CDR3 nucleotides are TGTGCCAGCAGCGTAGGTGGGGCAATCGGAGAGACCCAGTACTTC. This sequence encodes CASSVGGAIGETQYF.

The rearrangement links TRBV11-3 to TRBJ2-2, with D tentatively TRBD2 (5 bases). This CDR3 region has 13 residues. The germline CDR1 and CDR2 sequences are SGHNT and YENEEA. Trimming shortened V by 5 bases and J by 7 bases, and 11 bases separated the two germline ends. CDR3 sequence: CASSLLDGGELFF. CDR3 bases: TGTGCCAGCAGCCTACTAGATGGCGGGGAGCTGTTTTTT.

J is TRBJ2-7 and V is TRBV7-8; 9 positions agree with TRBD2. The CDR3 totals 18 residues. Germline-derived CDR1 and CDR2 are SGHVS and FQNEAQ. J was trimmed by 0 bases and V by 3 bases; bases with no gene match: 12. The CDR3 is CASSLPRLAVPSSYEQYF. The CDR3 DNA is TGTGCCAGCAGCTTGCCGCGACTAGCGGTCCCAAGCTCCTACGAGCAGTACTTC.

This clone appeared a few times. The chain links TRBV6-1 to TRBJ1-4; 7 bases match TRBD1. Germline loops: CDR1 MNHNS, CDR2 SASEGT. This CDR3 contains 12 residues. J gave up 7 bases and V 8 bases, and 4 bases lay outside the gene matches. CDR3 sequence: CASLDRAEKLFF. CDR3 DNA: TGTGCCAGCCTTGACAGGGCTGAAAAACTGTTTTTT.

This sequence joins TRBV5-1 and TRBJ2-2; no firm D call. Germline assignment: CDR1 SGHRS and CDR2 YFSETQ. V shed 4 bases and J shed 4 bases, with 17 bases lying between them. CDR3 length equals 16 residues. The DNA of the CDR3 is TGCGCCAGCAGCCCGGTGAAGCCCGGTGGCACCGGGGAGCTGTTTTTT. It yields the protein CASSPVKPGGTGELFF.

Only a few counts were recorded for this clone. This CDR3 reads CAAGRTGNTGELFF. CDR3 DNA: TGTGCCGCCGGTCGGACAGGGAACACCGGGGAGCTGTTTTTT. This chain uses TRBV7-7 with TRBJ2-2, with 7 bases that match TRBD1. The CDR3 extends over 14 amino acids. The junction had 7 bases not matched to a gene; V was cut back by 11 bases and J by 1 base. CDR1 and CDR2 (germline): SSHAT, FNYEAQ (reference sequence).

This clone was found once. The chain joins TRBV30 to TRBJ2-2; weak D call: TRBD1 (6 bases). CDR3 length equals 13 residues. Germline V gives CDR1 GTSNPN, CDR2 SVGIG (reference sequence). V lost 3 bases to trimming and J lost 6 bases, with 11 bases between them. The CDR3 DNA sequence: TGTGCCTGGAGCGTACAGGGAGCCGGGGAGCTGTTTTTT. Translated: CAWSVQGAGELFF.

As DNA, the CDR3 is TGTGCCAGCTCACGGGGGACAGGGGATCAGCCCCAGCATTTT. Translating it yields CASSRGTGDQPQHF. The chain recombines TRBV18 with TRBJ1-5; 10 bases agree with TRBD1. V gave up 4 bases and J gave up 5 bases; unmatched junction bases: 2. Germline V gene sequence: CDR1 KGHSH, CDR2 LQKENI. The CDR3 totals 14 residues.

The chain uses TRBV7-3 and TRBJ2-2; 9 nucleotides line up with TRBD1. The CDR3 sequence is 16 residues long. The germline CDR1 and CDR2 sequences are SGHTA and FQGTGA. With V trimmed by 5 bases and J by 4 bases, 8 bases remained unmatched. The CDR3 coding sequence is TGTGCCAGCAGCCCGGGGGACAGGGCGGGCACCGGGGAGCTGTTTTTT. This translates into CASSPGDRAGTGELFF. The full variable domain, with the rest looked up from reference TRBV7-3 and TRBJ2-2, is GAGVSQTPSNKVTEKGKYVELRCDPISGHTALYWYRQSLGQGPEFLIYFQGTGAADDSGLPNDRFFAVRPEGSVSTLKIQRTERGDSAVYLCASSPGDRAGTGELFFGEGSRLTVL.

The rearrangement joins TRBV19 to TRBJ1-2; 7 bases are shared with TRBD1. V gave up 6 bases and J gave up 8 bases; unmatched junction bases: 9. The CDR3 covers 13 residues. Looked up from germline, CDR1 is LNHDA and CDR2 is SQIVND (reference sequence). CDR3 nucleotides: TGTGCCAGTAGAATCATCCCGGGACAGGGCTACACCTTC. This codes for CASRIIPGQGYTF.

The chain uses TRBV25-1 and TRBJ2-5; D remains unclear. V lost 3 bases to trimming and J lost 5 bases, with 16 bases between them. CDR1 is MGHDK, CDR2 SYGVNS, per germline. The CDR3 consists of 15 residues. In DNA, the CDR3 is TGTGCCAGCAGTGACTCCCCAATAGCTGGGGAGACCCAGTACTTC. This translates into CASSDSPIAGETQYF.

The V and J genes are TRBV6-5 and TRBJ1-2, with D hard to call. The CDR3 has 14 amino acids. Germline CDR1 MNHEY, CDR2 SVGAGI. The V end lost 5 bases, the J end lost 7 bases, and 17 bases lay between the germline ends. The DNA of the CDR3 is TGTGCCAGCAGTGAATCCTATAGGGAGGCTGGCTACACCTTC. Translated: CASSESYREAGYTF.

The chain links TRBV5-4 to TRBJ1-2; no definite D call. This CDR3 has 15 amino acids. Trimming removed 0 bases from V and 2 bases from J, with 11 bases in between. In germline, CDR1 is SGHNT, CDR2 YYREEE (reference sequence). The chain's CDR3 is CASSLAPGGNYGYTF. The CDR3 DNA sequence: TGTGCCAGCAGCTTGGCCCCCGGCGGCAACTATGGCTACACCTTC. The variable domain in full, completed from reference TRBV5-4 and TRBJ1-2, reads ETGVTQSPTHLIKTRGQQVTLRCSSQSGHNTVSWYQQALGQGPQFIFQYYREEENGRGNFPPRFSGLQFPNYSSELNVNALELDDSALYLCASSLAPGGNYGYTFGSGTRLTVV.

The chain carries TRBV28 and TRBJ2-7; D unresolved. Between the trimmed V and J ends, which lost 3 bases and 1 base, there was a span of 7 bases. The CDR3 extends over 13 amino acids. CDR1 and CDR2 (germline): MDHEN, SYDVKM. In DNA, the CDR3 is TGTGCCAGCAGTTTTTCCAGGTCCTACGAGCAGTACTTC. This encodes CASSFSRSYEQYF.

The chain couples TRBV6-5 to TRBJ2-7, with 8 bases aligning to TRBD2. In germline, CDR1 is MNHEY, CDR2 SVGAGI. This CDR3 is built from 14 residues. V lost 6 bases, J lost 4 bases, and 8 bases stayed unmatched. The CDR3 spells CASRESGLGYEQYF. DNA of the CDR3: TGTGCCAGCAGAGAGTCGGGACTAGGGTACGAGCAGTACTTC.

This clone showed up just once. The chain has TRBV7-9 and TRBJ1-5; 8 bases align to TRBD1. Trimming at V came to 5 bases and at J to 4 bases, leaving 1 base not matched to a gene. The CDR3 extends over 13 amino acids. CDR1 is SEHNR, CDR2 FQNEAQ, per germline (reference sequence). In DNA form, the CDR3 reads TGTGCCAGCAGCCGGACAGGGAATCAGCCCCAGCATTTT. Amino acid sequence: CASSRTGNQPQHF.

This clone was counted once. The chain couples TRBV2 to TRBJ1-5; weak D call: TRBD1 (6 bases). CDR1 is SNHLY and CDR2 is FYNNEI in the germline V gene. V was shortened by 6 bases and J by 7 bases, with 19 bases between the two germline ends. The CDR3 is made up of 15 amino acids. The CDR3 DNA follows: TGTGCCAGCAGGGGCGGGGGGCAGAGGAGGCAGCCCCAGCATTTT. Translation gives CASRGGGQRRQPQHF.